This passage covers 2 T cell receptor beta chains from one sample sequenced in a study of memory CD4+ T cells and cytomegalovirus serostatus. The sort gate was single viable CD3+CD4+CD8-CD45RO+ cells for memory CD4+ T cells. Clones were read by immunoSEQ multiplex PCR, and TCRdb kept only the in-frame ones, dropping some. The sample has 58,000 or so clones; about 80% are singletons. Sequencing was performed on memory CD4+ T cells from blood. All receptors derive from an adult in good health and CMV-seropositive.

The chain employs TRBV4-3 and TRBJ2-2; D not certain. The CDR3 sequence is 16 residues long. The germline CDR1 and CDR2 sequences are LGHNA and YSLEER. With 1 base removed from V and 1 base from J, the gap between germline ends came to 10 bases. The CDR3 loop is CASSQGSRMNTGELFF. The CDR3 DNA sequence: TGCGCCAGCAGCCAAGGGTCCAGAATGAACACCGGGGAGCTGTTTTTT.

J is TRBJ1-5 and V is TRBV28; D gene uncertain. The ends were cut back, 6 bases at V and 6 bases at J, with 15 bases in the middle. The germline V gene has CDR1 MDHEN and CDR2 SYDVKM. This CDR3 has 14 residues. The CDR3 is CASRTLGMGQPQHF. The CDR3 DNA is TGTGCCAGCAGAACCCTAGGGATGGGTCAGCCCCAGCATTTT.